The TCR beta chain under discussion was sequenced for a study of CD8 T cells in ankylosing spondylitis. Study-level results: Ankylosing spondylitis blood seemed to carry a telltale TCR beta motif made of under 10 highly homologous variants. Significantly higher representation of disease-linked clones was reported for matched ankylosing spondylitis synovial fluid. Previously reported in reactive arthritis synovial fluid and blood were some of the motif variants.

CDR1 and CDR2 from the germline V gene are MGHDK and SYGVNS. The CDR3 is 15 amino acids. Trimming at V came to 5 bases and at J to 4 bases, leaving 5 bases not matched to a gene. As the method for making TCR beta libraries, quantitative 5'-RACE with molecular barcodes was used. MiXCR was run by TCRdb on the 5' RACE reads, yielding one entry per CDR3 protein. In the table there are about 460,000 distinct CDR3 sequences, roughly 5% of which are singletons. This clonotype was observed at least ten times. Its antigen remains unidentified. This receptor was obtained from a male donor with ankylosing spondylitis. The rearrangement joins TRBV25-1 to TRBJ1-2, with 12 bases aligning to TRBD1. The material sequenced was blood, either unsorted or a sorted T cell fraction (not recorded which). The CDR3 nucleotides read TGTGCCAGCAGTCGGGACAGGGGGCAGGGCTATGGCTACACCTTC. Translation: CASSRDRGQGYGYTF.